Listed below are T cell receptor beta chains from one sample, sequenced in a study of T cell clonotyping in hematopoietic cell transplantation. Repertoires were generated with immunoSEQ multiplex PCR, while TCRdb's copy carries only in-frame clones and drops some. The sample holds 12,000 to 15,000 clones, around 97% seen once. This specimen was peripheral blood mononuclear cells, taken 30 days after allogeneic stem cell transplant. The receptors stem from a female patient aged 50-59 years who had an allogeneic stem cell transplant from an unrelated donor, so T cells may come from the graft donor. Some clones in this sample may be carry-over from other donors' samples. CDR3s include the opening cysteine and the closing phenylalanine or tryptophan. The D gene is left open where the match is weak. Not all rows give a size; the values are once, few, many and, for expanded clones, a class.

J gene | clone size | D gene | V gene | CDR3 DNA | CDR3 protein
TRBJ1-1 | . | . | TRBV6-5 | TGTGCCAGCAGTTCAGCAGTCACGAACACTGAAGCTTTCTTT | CASSSAVTNTEAFF
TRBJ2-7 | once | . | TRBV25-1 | TGTGCCAGCGGGGGACAATTTTACGAGCAGTACTTC | CASGGQFYEQYF
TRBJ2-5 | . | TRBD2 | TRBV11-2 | TGTGCCAGCAGCCGGGGGGGCCGGGAGACCCAGTACTTC | CASSRGGRETQYF
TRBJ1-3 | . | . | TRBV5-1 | TGCGCCAGCAGCGCTGGGGGCCGGGGCACATCCATAGGAAACACCATATATTTT | CASSAGGRGTSIGNTIYF
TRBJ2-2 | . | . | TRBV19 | TGTGCCACCCTTGCCCCTTCGGCCGGGGAGCTGTTTTTT | CATLAPSAGELFF
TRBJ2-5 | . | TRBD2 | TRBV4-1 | TGCGCCAGCAGCCTGAGAGGTAGCGGGGGGTCATCCATCAGTGAGACCCAGTACTTC | CASSLRGSGGSSISETQYF
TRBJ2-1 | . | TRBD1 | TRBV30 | TGTGCCTGGAGTGGCGGCGGGACAGGGGGCAATGAGCAGTTCTTC | CAWSGGGTGGNEQFF
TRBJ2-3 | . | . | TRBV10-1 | TGCGCCAGCAGTGAGACGGGCTCGGGACCACTCACAGATACGCAGTATTTT | CASSETGSGPLTDTQYF
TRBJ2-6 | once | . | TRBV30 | TGTGCCTGGAGCTCTGGGACTGGGGCCAACGTCCTGACTTTC | CAWSSGTGANVLTF
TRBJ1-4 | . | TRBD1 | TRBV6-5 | TGTGCCAGCAGTTACTCGGGGACAGACAACATGAAAAGGATGTTTTTT | CASSYSGTDNMKRMFF
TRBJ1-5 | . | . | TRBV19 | TGTGCCAGTAGTACCGGGATTCGGGATCAGCCCCAGCATTTT | CASSTGIRDQPQHF
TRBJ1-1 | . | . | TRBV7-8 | TGTGCCAGCAGCTTAGCTCTCGGTGGGAACACTGAAGCTTTCTTT | CASSLALGGNTEAFF
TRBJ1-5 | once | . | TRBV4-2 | TGTGCCAGCAGCCAAGGGGATAGCAATCAGCCCCAGCATTTT | CASSQGDSNQPQHF
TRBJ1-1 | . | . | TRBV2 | TGTGCCAGCAGTGGGTGGGTCGAAGCTTTCTTT | CASSGWVEAFF
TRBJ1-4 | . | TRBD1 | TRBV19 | TGTGCCAGTAGTATTGGATCCGGGACAGGGAATGAAAAACTGTTTTTT | CASSIGSGTGNEKLFF
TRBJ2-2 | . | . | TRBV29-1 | TGCAGCGTCTCAGGGGTCACCGGGGAGCTGTTTTTT | CSVSGVTGELFF
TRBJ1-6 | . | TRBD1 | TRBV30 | TGTGCCTGGACTCCGTACGGGACAGCTTATAATTCACCCCTCCACTTT | CAWTPYGTAYNSPLHF
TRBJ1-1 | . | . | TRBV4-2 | TGTGCCAGCAGCCAAGATCTCAACAGTGGCACTGAAGCTTTCTTT | CASSQDLNSGTEAFF
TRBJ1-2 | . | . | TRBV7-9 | TGTGCCAGCAGCTTAAGCGGGGAGCGTGGTGGCTACACCTTC | CASSLSGERGGYTF
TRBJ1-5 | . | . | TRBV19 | TGTGCCAGTAGTGCAGAACCAAGGGGGAGCAATCAGCCCCAGCATTTT | CASSAEPRGSNQPQHF
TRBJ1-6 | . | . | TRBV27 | TGTGCCAGCAGTTGGGGGTCGATTTGGTCACCCCTCCACTTT | CASSWGSIWSPLHF
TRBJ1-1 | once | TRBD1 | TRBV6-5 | TGTGCCAGCAGCCTAACGACAGGGAGCACTGAAGCTTTCTTT | CASSLTTGSTEAFF
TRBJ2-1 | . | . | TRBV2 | TGTGCCAGCATGGCGTACAATGAGCAGTTCTTC | CASMAYNEQFF
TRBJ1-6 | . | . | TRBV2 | TGTGCCAGCAGTCAGGGGTATAATTCACCCCTCCACTTT | CASSQGYNSPLHF
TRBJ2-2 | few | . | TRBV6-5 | TGTGCCAGCAGTTACTCACAGGGTGCCGGGGAGCTGTTTTTT | CASSYSQGAGELFF
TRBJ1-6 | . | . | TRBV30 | TGTGCCTGGAGTATCGGGGATGAGTCACCCCTCCACTTT | CAWSIGDESPLHF
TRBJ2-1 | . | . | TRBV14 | TGTGCCAGCCAGGGGCAACCCTACAATGAGCAGTTCTTC | CASQGQPYNEQFF
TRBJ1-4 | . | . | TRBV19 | TGTGCCAGTAGTCCGGACGGTGAAAAACTGTTTTTT | CASSPDGEKLFF
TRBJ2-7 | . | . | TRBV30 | TGTGCCTGGAGTGTCGGCGGGACCTCCTACGAGCAGTACTTC | CAWSVGGTSYEQYF
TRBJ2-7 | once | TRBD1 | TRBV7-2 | TGTGCCAGCAGCTCCAAGACAGGGTCCTACGAGCAGTACTTC | CASSSKTGSYEQYF
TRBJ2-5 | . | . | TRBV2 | TGTGCCAGCAGCCTCGGAGAGACCCAGTACTTC | CASSLGETQYF
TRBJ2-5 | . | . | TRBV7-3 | TGTGCCAGCAGCTTGACCCCCGACCAAGAGACCCAGTACTTC | CASSLTPDQETQYF
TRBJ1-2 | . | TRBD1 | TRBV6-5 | TGTGCCAGCAGTTACTCGCAGGGGGTCCATGGCTACACCTTC | CASSYSQGVHGYTF
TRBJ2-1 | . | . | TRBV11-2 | TGTGCCAGCAGCTTCGCTTGGGCCTACAATGAGCAGTTCTTC | CASSFAWAYNEQFF
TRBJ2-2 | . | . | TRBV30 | TGTGCCTGGAGTGGAGTGACGGCGAACACCGGGGAGCTGTTTTTT | CAWSGVTANTGELFF
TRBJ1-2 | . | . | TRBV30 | TGTGCCTGGAGTGTAAGGAACTATGGCTACACCTTC | CAWSVRNYGYTF
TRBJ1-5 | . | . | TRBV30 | TGTGCCTGGAGAAGCGGGAGCAATCAGCCCCAGCATTTT | CAWRSGSNQPQHF
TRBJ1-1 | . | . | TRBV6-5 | TGTGCCAGCAGTTACTCGAGGCGGACTACGAAGACTGAAGCTTTCTTT | CASSYSRRTTKTEAFF
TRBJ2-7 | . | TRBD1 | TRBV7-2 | TGTGCCAGCAGCTTAGTGGCAGGGGGAGACTACGAGCAGTACTTC | CASSLVAGGDYEQYF
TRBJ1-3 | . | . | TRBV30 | TGTGCCTGGAGTGTGGGATACTCTGGAAACACCATATATTTT | CAWSVGYSGNTIYF
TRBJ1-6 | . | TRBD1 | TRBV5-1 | TGCGCCAGCAGCCGGACAGGGGGAACGGATAATTCACCCCTCCACTTT | CASSRTGGTDNSPLHF
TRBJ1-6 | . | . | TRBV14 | TGTGCCAGCAGCCAGGGCCGCTATAATTCACCCCTCCACTTT | CASSQGRYNSPLHF
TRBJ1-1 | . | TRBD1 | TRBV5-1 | TGCGCCAGCAGCTGGATGGACAGGGCTTGGAACACTGAAGCTTTCTTT | CASSWMDRAWNTEAFF
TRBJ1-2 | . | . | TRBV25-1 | TGTGCCAGCAGTGAGCTCCTCCCTTTAACCAACTATGGCTACACCTTC | CASSELLPLTNYGYTF
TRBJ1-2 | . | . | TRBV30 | TGTGCCGGCTGGCTTGGCGGGGCTCCCCTCTATGGCTACACCTTC | CAGWLGGAPLYGYTF
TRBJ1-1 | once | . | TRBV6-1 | TGTGCCAGCAGTGACATGGGGTCTGAAGCTTTCTTT | CASSDMGSEAFF
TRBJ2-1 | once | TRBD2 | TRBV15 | TGTGCCACCAGCAGAGATGGGGAGCGGGGGGACAATGAGCAGTTCTTC | CATSRDGERGDNEQFF
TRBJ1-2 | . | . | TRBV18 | TGTGCCAGCTCACCACCGTTGGCCCGGCGTTCCTATGGCTACACCTTC | CASSPPLARRSYGYTF
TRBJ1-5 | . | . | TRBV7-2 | TGTGCCAGCAGCTTATCGACCGCTGGGCAGCCCCAGCATTTT | CASSLSTAGQPQHF
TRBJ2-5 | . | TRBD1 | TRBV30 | TGTGCCTGGAGTGTAAGGGTTGGACAGGCGGGGACCCAGTACTTC | CAWSVRVGQAGTQYF
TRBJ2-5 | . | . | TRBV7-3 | TGTGCCAGCAGCCGGGACACACAAGAGACCCAGTACTTC | CASSRDTQETQYF
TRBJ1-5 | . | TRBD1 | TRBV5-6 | TGTGCCAGCAGCCGACAGGGTGGCAATCAGCCCCAGCATTTT | CASSRQGGNQPQHF
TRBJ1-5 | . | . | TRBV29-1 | TGCAGCGTAAGTCGGGGAACAAATCAGCCCCAGCATTTT | CSVSRGTNQPQHF
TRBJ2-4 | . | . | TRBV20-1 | TGCAGTGCTAGAGACGGGAACATTCAGTACTTC | CSARDGNIQYF
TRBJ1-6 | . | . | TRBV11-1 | TGTGCCAGCAGCGGGCCCAGGAAAAGTTCACCCCTCCACTTT | CASSGPRKSSPLHF
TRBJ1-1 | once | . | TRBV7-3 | TGTGCCAGCAGCCCGCAGGGTTTCGCTGAAGCTTTCTTT | CASSPQGFAEAFF
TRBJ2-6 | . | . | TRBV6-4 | TGTGCCAGCAGTGACGGGGCAGGGTCTTCCAGCGTCCTGACTTTC | CASSDGAGSSSVLTF